These 26 T cell receptor beta chains came from one sample sequenced in a study of Ad26.COV2.S vaccination and SARS-CoV-2 variants. The treatment here: approximately 18 received Ad26.COV2.S at low or high dose, single or two shots; 5 received placebo; per-sample allocation not given. Material that was analyzed had been drawn on day 63 after the first vaccine or placebo injection. Generated by immunoSEQ multiplex PCR, the TCRdb table keeps only in-frame clones and is missing some. The sample shows about 680,000 clones, roughly 90% of them seen only once. The sample consisted of peripheral blood, taken in a trial of Ad26.COV2.S vaccine versus placebo. The receptor set was obtained from a person aged 18-60 years who received the Ad26.COV2.S COVID-19 vaccine or a placebo.

The V call is TRBV5-1, the J call TRBJ2-5; no definite D call. This CDR3 is 13 amino acids long. Trimming stripped 2 bases from V and 3 bases from J, with 8 bases between. Per germline, CDR1 SGHRS and CDR2 YFSETQ. The CDR3 DNA sequence: TGCGCCAGCAGCTTTTATCGGGAAGAGACCCAGTACTTC. It codes for CASSFYREETQYF.

The chain recombines TRBV18 with TRBJ2-1, with 7 bases matching TRBD2. From germline, CDR1 is KGHSH and CDR2 LQKENI. This CDR3 comprises 16 residues. The V gene end was trimmed by 0 bases and the J gene end by 6 bases; junction bases not matched to a gene: 8. CDR3 residues: CASSPPWTRVGNEQFF. The CDR3 DNA reads as TGTGCCAGCTCACCACCTTGGACTAGGGTCGGCAATGAGCAGTTCTTC.

The chain has TRBV7-9 and TRBJ1-3; no definite D call. V dropped 5 bases and J dropped 0 bases, with 11 bases sitting between them. Germline CDR1 is SEHNR and CDR2 is FQNEAQ (reference sequence). This CDR3 is built from 15 residues. The DNA of the CDR3 is TGTGCCAGCAGCCCCGGCGGGGTCTCTGGAAACACCATATATTTT. This sequence encodes CASSPGGVSGNTIYF.

The chain combines TRBV11-3 with TRBJ2-1; D is ambiguous. Germline V CDR1 and CDR2: SGHNT, YENEEA. The CDR3 consists of 15 residues. The V and J ends lost 2 bases and 4 bases respectively, with 12 bases between them. Here the CDR3 reads CASSLFGSTYNEQFF. CDR3 nucleotide sequence: TGTGCCAGCAGCTTATTTGGTAGTACATACAATGAGCAGTTCTTC.

The chain has TRBV29-1 and TRBJ2-3, with 7 bases matching TRBD2. The V and J ends lost 5 bases and 4 bases, in that order; junction bases with no gene match: 6. The CDR3 length is 13 residues. Germline CDR1 is SQVTM and CDR2 is ANQGSEA. The CDR3 is CSVRRGLSDTQYF. CDR3 sequence (DNA): TGCAGCGTTCGGCGGGGGTTGTCAGATACGCAGTATTTT.

Worth noting for this clone: The sample holds other DNA sequences that translate to the same CDR3. This CDR3 is CASSRDNSPLHF. The CDR3 DNA reads as TGTGCCAGCAGCCGGGATAATTCACCCCTCCACTTT. The rearrangement uses TRBV7-9 and TRBJ1-6; D gene unclear. The CDR3 has 12 amino acids. Germline CDR1 reads SEHNR; CDR2 reads FQNEAQ (reference sequence). Trimming took off 5 bases at V and 5 bases at J, with 4 bases between the two ends. Full variable domain (rest looked up from reference TRBV7-9 and TRBJ1-6): DTGVSQNPRHKITKRGQNVTFRCDPISEHNRLYWYRQTLGQGPEFLTYFQNEAQLEKSRLLSDRFSAERPKGSFSTLEIQRTEQGDSAMYLCASSRDNSPLHFGNGTRLTVT.

This clone turned up a few times. The chain joins TRBV10-1 to TRBJ2-7; TRBD1 agrees at 10 bases. This CDR3 has 21 amino acids. J was trimmed by 4 bases and V by 4 bases; bases with no gene match: 25. Looked up from germline, CDR1 is WNHNN and CDR2 is SYGVQD (reference sequence). As DNA, the CDR3 is TGCGCCAGCAGTGGATTGAGGGCGCTCCCTTGGGACAGGGGACTCCATTACGAGCAGTACTTC. This codes for CASSGLRALPWDRGLHYEQYF.

The V gene is TRBV7-2, the J gene TRBJ2-2; 7 positions match TRBD2. Germline-derived CDR1 and CDR2 are SGHTA and FQGNSA. J gave up 6 bases and V 3 bases, and 7 bases lay outside the gene matches. The CDR3 runs 15 residues. In nucleotides, the CDR3 is TGTGCCAGCAGCTTTACGGGGGGAAACTCCGGGGAGCTGTTTTTT. Residues: CASSFTGGNSGELFF.

The chain employs TRBV12-3 or TRBV12-4 and TRBJ2-1; 9 positions agree with TRBD1. V shed 6 bases, J shed 10 bases, and the junction held 7 bases outside the gene matches. CDR3 size: 13 residues. CDR3 nucleotides: TGTGCCAGCAGCGTACAGGGGGCCGGAGAGCAGTTCTTC. Amino acids: CASSVQGAGEQFF.

The V and J genes are TRBV7-9 and TRBJ2-1, with a tentative D call TRBD2 (7 bases). The CDR3 runs to 17 residues. V lost 4 bases and J 3 bases, leaving 19 bases between the germline ends. CDR1 and CDR2 (germline): SEHNR, FQNEAQ (reference sequence). The CDR3 here is CASSSVRGAGNYNEQFF. CDR3 nucleotides: TGTGCCAGCAGCTCAGTACGGGGGGCAGGTAACTACAATGAGCAGTTCTTC.

The chain carries TRBV4-3 and TRBJ2-3; either TRBD1 or TRBD2 may fit D (5 bases each). Trimming shortened V by 0 bases and J by 5 bases, and 9 bases separated the two germline ends. CDR1 and CDR2 (germline): LGHNA, YSLEER. The CDR3 loop spans 14 amino acids. The CDR3 loop is CASSQDRAGDTQYF. The CDR3 DNA reads TGCGCCAGCAGCCAAGACAGGGCGGGAGATACGCAGTATTTT.

The chain joins TRBV19 to TRBJ2-5, with a weak D call TRBD2 (6 bases). This CDR3 spans 15 amino acids. The V gene's germline CDR1 is LNHDA and CDR2 SQIVND (reference sequence). The germline V and J ends were trimmed by 3 bases and 3 bases, with 14 bases remaining between them. The DNA of the CDR3 is TGTGCCAGTAGTATTGCGGGGAGCCGAAAAGAGACCCAGTACTTC. Its protein is CASSIAGSRKETQYF.

The rearrangement links TRBV20-1 to TRBJ2-3; 11 positions match TRBD2. Germline values: CDR1 DFQATT, CDR2 SNEGSKA (reference sequence). V lost 3 bases to trimming and J lost 0 bases; unmatched junction nucleotides: 11. This CDR3 comprises 18 residues. The CDR3 DNA reads TGCAGTGCTAGTCAAGGCACTAGCGGGGGCCTAAGCACAGATACGCAGTATTTT. It codes for CSASQGTSGGLSTDTQYF.

J is TRBJ2-3 and V is TRBV29-1, with 13 bases lining up with TRBD2. The germline V gene has CDR1 SQVTM and CDR2 ANQGSEA. The CDR3 is 15 residues long. V dropped 4 bases and J dropped 4; count of bases not matched to a gene: 5. The CDR3 coding sequence is TGCAGCGTTGGGAGACTAGCGGGGGGACCAGATACGCAGTATTTT. It encodes CSVGRLAGGPDTQYF.

Concerning this clone: Within the sample, other DNA sequences also encode this same CDR3. The chain recombines TRBV19 with TRBJ2-7; D unresolved. From germline, CDR1 is LNHDA and CDR2 SQIVND (reference sequence). Trimming removed 3 bases at V and 1 base at J, with 10 bases between. The length of the CDR3 is 14 residues. The CDR3 sequence is CASSITSGSYEQYF. The CDR3 nucleotides read TGTGCCAGTAGTATTACTTCGGGTTCCTACGAGCAGTACTTC.

The chain uses TRBV4-3 and TRBJ1-2, with D perhaps TRBD1 (6 bases). The CDR3 runs to 14 residues. Germline CDR1 and CDR2: LGHNA and YSLEER. Trimming pared 0 bases from V and 7 bases from J, leaving 12 bases between. As DNA, the CDR3 is TGCGCCAGCAGCCAAGATTACAGGGTGACTGGCTACACCTTC. Its translation: CASSQDYRVTGYTF.

The chain combines TRBV14 with TRBJ2-3; D possibly corresponds to TRBD2 (6 bases). Trimming stripped 0 bases from V and 11 bases from J, with 9 bases between. CDR1 is SGHDN, CDR2 FVKESK, per germline. The CDR3 extends over 12 amino acids. The CDR3 DNA reads TGTGCCAGCAGCCAAGATACCGGGAGGCAGTATTTT. It codes for CASSQDTGRQYF.

The gene calls are TRBV4-3 and TRBJ1-3; possibly TRBD1 for D (5 bases). The CDR3 is 14 amino acids. Germline CDR1 reads LGHNA; CDR2 reads YSLEER. Trimming removed 1 base from V and 7 bases from J, with 11 bases in between. Here the CDR3 DNA reads TGCGCCAGCAGCCAAGGTGTGGGGGAGAACACCATATATTTT. Encoded protein: CASSQGVGENTIYF.

This chain uses TRBV6-5 with TRBJ2-5; D may be TRBD2 (5 bases). This CDR3 has 13 amino acids. Trimming cost V 2 bases and J 7 bases, with 11 bases left between them. CDR1 and CDR2 (germline): MNHEY, SVGAGI. CDR3 nucleotides: TGTGCCAGCAGTTACCCCCCCGGAGGGACCCAGTACTTC. This sequence encodes CASSYPPGGTQYF.

The CDR3 sequence: CAISDSGTSGKYEQYF. CDR3 DNA: TGTGCCATCAGTGACTCCGGGACTAGCGGGAAATACGAGCAGTACTTC. The gene calls are TRBV10-3 and TRBJ2-7, with 13 bases aligning to TRBD2. The germline V gene encodes CDR1 ENHRY and CDR2 SYGVKD. J gave up 4 bases and V 3 bases, and 6 bases lay outside the gene matches. This CDR3 is built from 16 residues.

Comment on this clone: This same CDR3 is encoded by further DNA sequences in the sample. The chain combines TRBV2 with TRBJ1-2; no firm D call. The CDR3 length is 11 residues. Germline CDR1 and CDR2: SNHLY and FYNNEI. V gave up 4 bases and J gave up 5 bases, with 5 bases separating them. The CDR3 loop is CASSGEYGYTF. CDR3 sequence (DNA): TGTGCCAGCAGTGGAGAATATGGCTACACCTTC. Together with reference TRBV2 and TRBJ1-2, the CDR3 gives the full variable domain: EPEVTQTPSHQVTQMGQEVILRCVPISNHLYFYWYRQILGQKVEFLVSFYNNEISEKSEIFDDQFSVERPDGSNFTLKIRSTKLEDSAMYFCASSGEYGYTFGSGTRLTVV.

Comment on this clone: This specimen includes other DNA sequences encoding the same CDR3. The rearrangement joins TRBV19 to TRBJ1-5; 8 bases align to TRBD1. Germline V CDR1 and CDR2: LNHDA, SQIVND (reference sequence). The V segment lost 5 bases and the J segment 2 bases; nucleotides outside the gene matches: 2. The CDR3 extends over 14 amino acids. This CDR3 is CASSLDRGNQPQHF. CDR3 in DNA: TGTGCCAGTAGTTTGGACAGGGGCAATCAGCCCCAGCATTTT.

The chain employs TRBV27 and TRBJ2-7, with D hard to call. Germline values: CDR1 MNHEY, CDR2 SMNVEV (reference sequence). V lost 3 bases and J 3 bases, leaving 12 bases between the germline ends. This CDR3 has 14 amino acids. CDR3 sequence (DNA): TGTGCCAGCAGTTTGCGAGGCAGAGACTACGAGCAGTACTTC. Translated, it gives CASSLRGRDYEQYF.

V gene TRBV7-9 combines with J gene TRBJ2-2; TRBD2 matches at 8 bases. The CDR3 length is 17 residues. The ends lost 5 bases at V and 3 bases at J; junction bases unmatched: 11. Germline assignment: CDR1 SEHNR and CDR2 FQNEAQ (reference sequence). This CDR3 reads CASSPGSGGAYTGELFF. The DNA of the CDR3 is TGTGCCAGCAGCCCGGGATCCGGGGGGGCGTACACCGGGGAGCTGTTTTTT.

The chain combines TRBV7-3 with TRBJ2-6; D uncertain. Trimming stripped 10 bases from V and 0 bases from J, with 10 bases between. Germline values: CDR1 SGHTA, CDR2 FQGTGA. This CDR3 has 14 residues. The CDR3 DNA sequence: TGTGCCACAGCCCCAGTCTCTGGGGCCAACGTCCTGACTTTC. Protein: CATAPVSGANVLTF.

The chain couples TRBV7-2 to TRBJ2-3, with a possible D match to TRBD2 (5 bases). This CDR3 contains 13 residues. Trimming took 4 bases from V and 2 from J, leaving 7 bases between them. The V gene's germline CDR1 is SGHTA and CDR2 FQGNSA. CDR3 DNA: TGTGCCAGCAGCTCGGACTCCACAGATACGCAGTATTTT. Translation: CASSSDSTDTQYF.